This paragraph covers one T cell receptor (beta chain) sequence. Its target is not known. The data were taken from a study of CD4+ T cells in melanoma. This CDR3 is built from 14 residues. The germline V gene encodes CDR1 SGHVS and CDR2 FNYEAQ. V dropped 2 bases and J dropped 5 bases, with 9 bases sitting between them. Study-wide points: CD8+ T cell, macrophage and B cell function reportedly correlated with neoantigen-specific CD4+ T cells. Diverse differentiation states were reported for melanoma neoantigen-specific CD4+ T cells.

Repertoires were generated with immunoSEQ multiplex PCR, while TCRdb's copy carries only in-frame clones and drops some. The sample contains around 18,000 clones, 83% of which appear only once. The chain carries TRBV7-6 and TRBJ2-2; D is uncertain. The TCR was taken from a human donor with melanoma. The sample consisted of cells from a culture (not recorded whether cultured in vitro). CDR3 bases: TGTGCCAGCAGCTTATTGTCAACAACCGGGGAGCTGTTTTTT. Amino acid sequence: CASSLLSTTGELFF.